The clone carrying this T cell receptor (beta chain) was seen a few times. This entry belongs to a study of T-cell reconstitution after alpha-beta-depleted transplantation in children. Preparation of the TCRbeta library involved a method that used unique molecular identifiers. In TCRdb, the PCR reads were re-called with MiXCR into one record per CDR3 protein. The sample yields about 600,000 distinct CDR3 sequences, around 23% seen once. V trimming: 1 base; J trimming: 8 bases; junction bases outside the gene matches: 16. Germline V lookup: CDR1 DFQATT, CDR2 SNEGSKA (reference sequence). The CDR3 has 17 amino acids.

The chain has TRBV20-1 and TRBJ2-1, with 8 bases identical to TRBD2. The sequencing used PBMCs, mostly from graft donor cells, collected 360 days after TCRalphabeta/CD19-depleted stem cell transplant. The receptor was isolated from a boy younger than two who had a stem cell transplant for acute myeloid leukemia, so the T cells may come from the graft donor. In DNA, the CDR3 is TGCAGTGCTAGAGCCCACCTCCCGGGACTAGTGATTGATGAGCAGTTCTTC. This codes for CSARAHLPGLVIDEQFF.